A selection of T cell receptor beta chains follows, all from one sample in a study of cytomegalovirus exposure and HLA in healthy donors. Libraries were prepared by immunoSEQ multiplex PCR; TCRdb keeps only in-frame clonotypes and omits some of them. The sample table includes around 140,000 clones. The sequenced sample was PBMCs. Receptors were obtained from a woman between 50 and 59 years old in good health and CMV-seronegative. Each CDR3 is given with its conserved first and last residue. The D gene is left open where the match is weak.

V gene: TRBV28; J gene: TRBJ2-3; D gene: .; CDR3 DNA: TGTGCCAGCAGTTTCCAAGTATCCGAGACGCAGTATTTT; CDR3 protein: CASSFQVSETQYF
V gene: TRBV19; J gene: TRBJ2-1; D gene: TRBD1; CDR3 DNA: TGTGCCAGTAGTACGGGACAGAACAATGAGCAGTTCTTC; CDR3 protein: CASSTGQNNEQFF
V gene: TRBV9; J gene: TRBJ1-4; D gene: .; CDR3 DNA: TGTGCCAGCAGCCAACAGGCAACTAATGAAAAACTGTTTTTT; CDR3 protein: CASSQQATNEKLFF
V gene: TRBV18; J gene: TRBJ1-1; D gene: TRBD1; CDR3 DNA: TGTGCCAGCTCGCCGGGACAGGGGACCACTGAAGCTTTCTTT; CDR3 protein: CASSPGQGTTEAFF
V gene: TRBV25-1; J gene: TRBJ1-2; D gene: .; CDR3 DNA: TGTGCCAGCAGTGAGCGGGGGGGGGATTCCTATGGCTACACCTTC; CDR3 protein: CASSERGGDSYGYTF
V gene: TRBV7-2; J gene: TRBJ2-7; D gene: .; CDR3 DNA: TGTGCCAGCAGCTTCATGTCTAGCGATACTGAGCAGTACTTC; CDR3 protein: CASSFMSSDTEQYF
V gene: TRBV9; J gene: TRBJ2-2; D gene: TRBD2; CDR3 DNA: TGTGCCAGCAGCTATAGACTAGGGACTAGCGGGACCACCGGGGAGCTGTTTTTT; CDR3 protein: CASSYRLGTSGTTGELFF
V gene: TRBV28; J gene: TRBJ1-2; D gene: TRBD1; CDR3 DNA: TGTGCCAGCAGCCCGGACAGGGTGTCTGGCTACACCTTC; CDR3 protein: CASSPDRVSGYTF
V gene: TRBV4-1; J gene: TRBJ2-7; D gene: TRBD1; CDR3 DNA: TGCGCCAGCAGCGAAAGGACAGGGGAAACCTACGAGCAGTACTTC; CDR3 protein: CASSERTGETYEQYF
V gene: TRBV5-1; J gene: TRBJ1-2; D gene: TRBD1; CDR3 DNA: TGCGCCAGCAGCTGGGACAGCTATGGCTACACCTTC; CDR3 protein: CASSWDSYGYTF
V gene: TRBV28; J gene: TRBJ2-7; D gene: .; CDR3 DNA: TGTGCCAGCAGTTTCTTGGGGGCAAGGTACGAGCAGTACTTC; CDR3 protein: CASSFLGARYEQYF
V gene: TRBV9; J gene: TRBJ1-2; D gene: .; CDR3 DNA: TGTGCCAGCAGCCCGCAACAGGGCGGCTATGGCTACACCTTC; CDR3 protein: CASSPQQGGYGYTF
V gene: TRBV30; J gene: TRBJ1-2; D gene: TRBD1; CDR3 DNA: TGTGCCTGGAGAATGGGACAGGGTTTCTATGGCTACACCTTC; CDR3 protein: CAWRMGQGFYGYTF
V gene: TRBV10-2; J gene: TRBJ1-4; D gene: .; CDR3 DNA: TGCGCCAGCAGTGAGGAGGGGGTGAGGGAAAAACTGTTTTTT; CDR3 protein: CASSEEGVREKLFF
V gene: TRBV5-1; J gene: TRBJ2-3; D gene: TRBD2; CDR3 DNA: TGCGCCAGCAGCTTGGAACGGCGGGGGGGCGTCGCAGATACGCAGTATTTT; CDR3 protein: CASSLERRGGVADTQYF
V gene: TRBV9; J gene: TRBJ2-6; D gene: TRBD1; CDR3 DNA: TGTGCCAGCAGCCACCGGGACAGGGGTCCCTTCTCCGGGGCCAACGTCCTGACTTTC; CDR3 protein: CASSHRDRGPFSGANVLTF
V gene: TRBV6-1; J gene: TRBJ2-1; D gene: .; CDR3 DNA: TGTGCCAGCATCCTACAGGAGACGGCCCCATCCGAGCAGTTCTTC; CDR3 protein: CASILQETAPSEQFF
V gene: TRBV2; J gene: TRBJ2-2; D gene: .; CDR3 DNA: TGTGCCAGCGGACTTCCCAAGGGCCCTAACACCGGGGAGCTGTTTTTT; CDR3 protein: CASGLPKGPNTGELFF
V gene: TRBV18; J gene: TRBJ2-7; D gene: .; CDR3 DNA: TGTGCCAGCTCACTAGGATCCCAGGGGATCGCCTACGAGCAGTACTTC; CDR3 protein: CASSLGSQGIAYEQYF
V gene: TRBV12-5; J gene: TRBJ1-4; D gene: .; CDR3 DNA: TGTGCTAGTGGGACGAGGAAAAATGAAAAACTGTTTTTT; CDR3 protein: CASGTRKNEKLFF
V gene: TRBV7-6; J gene: TRBJ2-7; D gene: .; CDR3 DNA: TGTGCCAGCAGCTTAGGGCCCGTGGGCGCCGAGCAGTACTTC; CDR3 protein: CASSLGPVGAEQYF
V gene: TRBV5-1; J gene: TRBJ2-7; D gene: TRBD2; CDR3 DNA: TGCGCCAGCAGCCCTCCGGCTAGCGGGGGGGGTGTCTACGAGCAGTACTTC; CDR3 protein: CASSPPASGGGVYEQYF
V gene: TRBV7-2; J gene: TRBJ2-7; D gene: .; CDR3 DNA: TGTGCCAGCAGCTTAGGGCCTGATGCCTACGAGCAGTACTTC; CDR3 protein: CASSLGPDAYEQYF
V gene: TRBV9; J gene: TRBJ2-2; D gene: .; CDR3 DNA: TGTGCCAGCAGCGTCAGGAACACCGGGGAGCTGTTTTTT; CDR3 protein: CASSVRNTGELFF
V gene: TRBV5-1; J gene: TRBJ2-5; D gene: TRBD2; CDR3 DNA: TGCGCCAACACGCCTCCCAGGGGGGGTCGGGGGACTAGCGGGAGACACCAAGGGGAGACCCAGTACTTC; CDR3 protein: CANTPPRGGRGTSGRHQGETQYF
V gene: TRBV18; J gene: TRBJ2-1; D gene: TRBD2; CDR3 DNA: TGTGCCAGCTCAAGTACCGGGACTAGTCAGAATGAGCAGTTCTTC; CDR3 protein: CASSSTGTSQNEQFF
V gene: TRBV4-1; J gene: TRBJ1-1; D gene: TRBD1; CDR3 DNA: TGCGCCAGCAGCCACACAGGGGGCGCCCAGTTGAACACTGAAGCTTTCTTT; CDR3 protein: CASSHTGGAQLNTEAFF
V gene: TRBV19; J gene: TRBJ1-1; D gene: TRBD1; CDR3 DNA: TGTGCCAGTAGTACAGGGGGCCAAAGGGGGAACACTGAAGCTTTCTTT; CDR3 protein: CASSTGGQRGNTEAFF
V gene: TRBV28; J gene: TRBJ1-1; D gene: .; CDR3 DNA: TGTGCCAGCAGTTTGGGCTTGAGCACTGAAGCTTTCTTT; CDR3 protein: CASSLGLSTEAFF
V gene: TRBV6-1; J gene: TRBJ1-3; D gene: TRBD1; CDR3 DNA: TGTGCCAGCAGTGAAATGTGGACAGGGAACTCTGGAAACACCATATATTTT; CDR3 protein: CASSEMWTGNSGNTIYF
V gene: TRBV7-6; J gene: TRBJ2-1; D gene: TRBD2; CDR3 DNA: TGTGCCAGCAGCTTAATGGGAACTAGCGGACTCAATGAGCAGTTCTTC; CDR3 protein: CASSLMGTSGLNEQFF
V gene: TRBV27; J gene: TRBJ2-1; D gene: TRBD2; CDR3 DNA: TGTGCCAGCAGTATCAGGACTAGCGGATACAATGAGCAGTTCTTC; CDR3 protein: CASSIRTSGYNEQFF
V gene: TRBV5-8; J gene: TRBJ2-1; D gene: .; CDR3 DNA: TGTGCCAGCAGCAAGACCGGGACTGGGAATGAGCAGTTCTTC; CDR3 protein: CASSKTGTGNEQFF
V gene: TRBV7-9; J gene: TRBJ1-1; D gene: .; CDR3 DNA: TGTGCCAGCAGCGTACAGCCGGTCTCGTTT; CDR3 protein: CASSVQPVSF
V gene: TRBV9; J gene: TRBJ2-1; D gene: TRBD1; CDR3 DNA: TGTGCCAGCAGCGGACGGACAGGGGGCCACAATGAGCAGTTCTTC; CDR3 protein: CASSGRTGGHNEQFF
V gene: TRBV6-5; J gene: TRBJ1-3; D gene: .; CDR3 DNA: TGTGCCAGCAGTTACGGGGGGTCTGGAAACACCATATATTTT; CDR3 protein: CASSYGGSGNTIYF
V gene: TRBV5-1; J gene: TRBJ2-7; D gene: .; CDR3 DNA: TGCGCCAGCAGCCCTTTCCCTAGCGAGGGAGCCTACGAGCAGTACTTC; CDR3 protein: CASSPFPSEGAYEQYF
V gene: TRBV19; J gene: TRBJ1-5; D gene: .; CDR3 DNA: TGTGCCAGTAGTATCCTCCCTCAACACAGGGATCTGGGTGGAGTTCGCAATCAGCCCCAGCATTTT; CDR3 protein: CASSILPQHRDLGGVRNQPQHF
V gene: TRBV4-1; J gene: TRBJ1-4; D gene: TRBD1; CDR3 DNA: TGCGCCAGCAGCCAAGGAAGCAGGGGGACACTGTTTTTT; CDR3 protein: CASSQGSRGTLFF
V gene: TRBV30; J gene: TRBJ2-3; D gene: TRBD2; CDR3 DNA: TGTGCCGGATTTCTAGCGGGAGCCAAAGATACGCAGTATTTT; CDR3 protein: CAGFLAGAKDTQYF
V gene: TRBV6-5; J gene: TRBJ1-4; D gene: TRBD1; CDR3 DNA: TGTGCCAGCAGCGCCCGGGACAGGGGGAATGAAAAACTGTTTTTT; CDR3 protein: CASSARDRGNEKLFF
V gene: TRBV7-3; J gene: TRBJ2-3; D gene: TRBD2; CDR3 DNA: TGTGCCAGCAGCTTAATAGGCGGGAGGGATACGCAGTATTTT; CDR3 protein: CASSLIGGRDTQYF
V gene: TRBV4-2; J gene: TRBJ2-7; D gene: TRBD2; CDR3 DNA: TGTGCCAGCAGCCAACGCCGTTCGGGCGGGGGGGCCTACGAGCAGTACTTC; CDR3 protein: CASSQRRSGGGAYEQYF
V gene: TRBV19; J gene: TRBJ1-5; D gene: TRBD1; CDR3 DNA: TGTGCCAGTAGTGGACGGACAGGGGATTCCCTTAGCAATCAGCCCCAGCATTTT; CDR3 protein: CASSGRTGDSLSNQPQHF
V gene: TRBV7-9; J gene: TRBJ2-1; D gene: .; CDR3 DNA: TGTGCCAGCAGCCACCCTTTTGGAGATGAGCAGTTCTTC; CDR3 protein: CASSHPFGDEQFF
V gene: TRBV9; J gene: TRBJ1-2; D gene: .; CDR3 DNA: TGTGCCAGCAGCGTAATCGACAACCCCTGGCTGAACTATGGCTACACCTTC; CDR3 protein: CASSVIDNPWLNYGYTF
V gene: TRBV9; J gene: TRBJ1-2; D gene: TRBD1; CDR3 DNA: TGTGCCAGCAGCCCCGGGACAGGTTATGGCTACACCTTC; CDR3 protein: CASSPGTGYGYTF
V gene: TRBV4-1; J gene: TRBJ2-7; D gene: .; CDR3 DNA: TGCGCCAGCAGCCCGCTCCCTAAGGGAGGTGGATACGAGCAGTGCTTC; CDR3 protein: CASSPLPKGGGYEQCF
V gene: TRBV5-4; J gene: TRBJ2-2; D gene: .; CDR3 DNA: TGTGCCAGCAGCTTGGGACAGAACACCGGGGAGCTGTTTTTT; CDR3 protein: CASSLGQNTGELFF
V gene: TRBV30; J gene: TRBJ1-5; D gene: TRBD1; CDR3 DNA: TGTGCCTGGAGTGTAACGAGGGGACAGTACAATCAGCCCCAGCATTTT; CDR3 protein: CAWSVTRGQYNQPQHF
V gene: TRBV6-1; J gene: TRBJ2-7; D gene: .; CDR3 DNA: TGTGCCAGCAGTCACCGGGACGAGCAGTACTTC; CDR3 protein: CASSHRDEQYF
V gene: TRBV9; J gene: TRBJ1-1; D gene: .; CDR3 DNA: TGTGCCAGCAGCCAGTATCCTTCCCCCTCGAACACTGAAGCTTTCTTT; CDR3 protein: CASSQYPSPSNTEAFF
V gene: TRBV9; J gene: TRBJ1-4; D gene: TRBD1; CDR3 DNA: TGTGCCAGCAGCGTAGCGACAGGGGGCCGCGAAAAACTGTTTTTT; CDR3 protein: CASSVATGGREKLFF
V gene: TRBV5-4; J gene: TRBJ2-5; D gene: .; CDR3 DNA: TGTGCCAGCAGCTTAAGAGCCGAAGAGACCCAGTACTTC; CDR3 protein: CASSLRAEETQYF
V gene: TRBV28; J gene: TRBJ1-1; D gene: .; CDR3 DNA: TGTGCCAGCAGTCCCCTGGGGAGGGGCACTGAAGCTTTCTTT; CDR3 protein: CASSPLGRGTEAFF
V gene: TRBV5-1; J gene: TRBJ2-7; D gene: TRBD1; CDR3 DNA: TGCGCCAGCAGCTTGACCGGGACAGGGGACGAGCAGTACTTC; CDR3 protein: CASSLTGTGDEQYF
V gene: TRBV19; J gene: TRBJ2-7; D gene: TRBD1; CDR3 DNA: TGTGCCAGTAGTAACCAGGGGGCTTACGAGCAGTACTTC; CDR3 protein: CASSNQGAYEQYF